This entry describes one TCR beta chain. The source of the sample is a study of blood T cell repertoires in COVID-19. Study-level background: Both acute and convalescent COVID-19 samples were obtained from the United States, Italy and Spain. T cells, B-cell-depleted T cells, or PBMCs supplied cDNA or gDNA.

Germline values: CDR1 SEHNR, CDR2 FQNEAQ (reference sequence). This CDR3 spans 13 amino acids. The V segment lost 6 bases and the J segment 9 bases; nucleotides outside the gene matches: 8. Authors' data handling: Reference gene primers were amplified, and this amplification served to estimate nucleated cell counts. Assay used: immunoSEQ multiplex PCR; TCRdb lists only in-frame clones, some missing. From that table come the V and J calls and clone size; the DNA was used to work out D and trimming. This table holds 250,000 to 300,000 clones, roughly 90% found once. The chain combines TRBV7-9 with TRBJ1-1, with 9 bases aligning to TRBD1. The sample comprised peripheral blood. This TCR was recovered from a woman aged 25 to 45 with COVID-19, enrolled during active disease. The CDR3 loop reads CASRGQGRGKAFF. The CDR3 nucleotides read TGTGCCAGCAGGGGACAGGGTCGGGGAAAAGCTTTCTTT.